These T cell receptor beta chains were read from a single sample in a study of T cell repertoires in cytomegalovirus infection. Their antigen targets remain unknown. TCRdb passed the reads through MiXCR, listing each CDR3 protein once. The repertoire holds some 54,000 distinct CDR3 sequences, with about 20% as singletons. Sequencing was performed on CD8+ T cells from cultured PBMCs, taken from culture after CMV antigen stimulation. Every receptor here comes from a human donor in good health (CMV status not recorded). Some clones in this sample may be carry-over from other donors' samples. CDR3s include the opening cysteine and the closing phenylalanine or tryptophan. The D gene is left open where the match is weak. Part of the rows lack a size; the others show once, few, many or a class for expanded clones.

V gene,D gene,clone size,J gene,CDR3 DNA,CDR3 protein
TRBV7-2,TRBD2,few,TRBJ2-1,TGTGCCAGCAGCTTTCGGCTAGCGGGGGCGGGGAATGAGCAGTTCTTC,CASSFRLAGAGNEQFF
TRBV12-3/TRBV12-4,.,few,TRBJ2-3,TGTGCCAGCACCCTGGTTAGCAGTGCAGATACGCAGTATTTT,CASTLVSSADTQYF
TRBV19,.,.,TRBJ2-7,TGTGCCAGTAGTATAGGAAAAAGTACACCACCGCCGGGAAGTTGGTACGAGCAGTACTTC,CASSIGKSTPPPGSWYEQYF
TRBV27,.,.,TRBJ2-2,TGTGCCAGCAGTTTATCTCTTCGGGGTTTTTCCCGCACCGGGGAGCTGTTTTTT,CASSLSLRGFSRTGELFF
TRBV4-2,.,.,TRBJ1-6,TGTGTCAGCAGGTCAGGGTATGGTTCACCCCTCCACTTT,CVSRSGYGSPLHF
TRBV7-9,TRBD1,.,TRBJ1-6,TGTGCCAGCAGCCGTAACCGGGACAGGCCGGATTCACCCCTCCACTTT,CASSRNRDRPDSPLHF
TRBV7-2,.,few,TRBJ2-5,TGTGCCAGCAGCCCCTATATCGGGTTGAGGGAGACCCAGTACTTC,CASSPYIGLRETQYF
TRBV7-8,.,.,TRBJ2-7,TGTGCCAGCAGCTTCAGGGAGGGGGGGCCTGCGAACGAGCAGTACTTC,CASSFREGGPANEQYF
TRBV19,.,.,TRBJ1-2,TGTGCCAGTAGTATAGGATCACAGGGTGTTAACTATGGCTACACCTTC,CASSIGSQGVNYGYTF
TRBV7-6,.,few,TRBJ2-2,TGTGCCAGCAGCTTAGAGGTTCACACCGGGGAGCTGTTTTTT,CASSLEVHTGELFF
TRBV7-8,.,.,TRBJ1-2,TGTGCCAGCACCATTAGCCGGACATCTGGCTACACCTTC,CASTISRTSGYTF
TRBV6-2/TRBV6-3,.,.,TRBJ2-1,TGTGCCAGCAGTTATGACCCGGGGAGCTCCTACAATGAGCAGTTCTTC,CASSYDPGSSYNEQFF
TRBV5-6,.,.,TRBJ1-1,TGTGCCAGCAGCCCTCGGACAGCCGAAAACACTGAAGCTTTCTTT,CASSPRTAENTEAFF
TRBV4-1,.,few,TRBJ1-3,TGCGCCAGCAGCCAAGCTACAGTCGGAAACACCATATATTTT,CASSQATVGNTIYF
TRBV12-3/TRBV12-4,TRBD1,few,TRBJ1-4,TGTGCCAGCAGTTTTTCTTGGTCTGGCAGGGGGCGGCCTAATGAAAAACTGTTTTTT,CASSFSWSGRGRPNEKLFF
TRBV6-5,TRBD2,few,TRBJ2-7,TGTGCCAGCAGTCGAACCGGGACTAGCGACGAGCAGTACTTC,CASSRTGTSDEQYF
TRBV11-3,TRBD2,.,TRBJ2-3,TGTGCCAGCAGCTTAGCCGGGGGGGGCACAGATACGCAGTATTTT,CASSLAGGGTDTQYF
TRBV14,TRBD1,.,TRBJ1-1,TGTGCCAGCAGCCAAGATTCGACAGGGGAATTTAGGAACACTGAAGCTTTCTTT,CASSQDSTGEFRNTEAFF
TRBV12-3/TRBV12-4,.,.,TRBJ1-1,TGTGCCAGCAGCTCAGGTGAAGCTTTCTTT,CASSSGEAFF
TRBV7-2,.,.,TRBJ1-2,TGTGCCAGCAGCTTAGCGATACGGGCAGGCGCTGGCTACACCTTC,CASSLAIRAGAGYTF
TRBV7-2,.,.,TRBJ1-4,TGTGCCAGCAGCTTTGGGCAGGGGCTAGCAACTAATGAAAAACTGTTTTTT,CASSFGQGLATNEKLFF